A single sample gave rise to the 16 T cell receptor beta chains below, sequenced in a study of blood T cell repertoires in COVID-19. The assay was immunoSEQ multiplex PCR, and TCRdb's table has in-frame clones only and misses some. The repertoire holds roughly 290,000 clones, with roughly 89% as singletons. Sequencing was carried out using PBMCs or T cells enriched from blood (not recorded which). The origin of the receptors is a woman in her late teens or twenties with acute COVID-19.

The chain combines TRBV4-3 with TRBJ2-1; the match to TRBD2 covers 10 bases. This CDR3 comprises 18 residues. V shed 0 bases, J shed 6 bases, and the junction held 11 bases outside the gene matches. In germline, CDR1 is LGHNA, CDR2 YSLEER. The CDR3 protein is CASSQDRVGTSASNEQFF. The CDR3 DNA follows: TGCGCCAGCAGCCAAGATCGAGTGGGGACTAGCGCTAGCAATGAGCAGTTCTTC.

The chain couples TRBV2 to TRBJ1-5; D uncertain. Germline V gene lookup returns CDR1 SNHLY and CDR2 FYNNEI. Trimming removed 3 bases from V and 5 bases from J, with 14 bases in between. This CDR3 spans 15 amino acids. This chain's CDR3 is CASSERRASDQPQHF. The DNA of the CDR3 is TGTGCCAGCAGTGAGCGGCGGGCGAGTGATCAGCCCCAGCATTTT.

The chain recombines TRBV2 with TRBJ1-5, with a possible D match to TRBD1 (6 bases). The germline V gene has CDR1 SNHLY and CDR2 FYNNEI. Trimming removed 3 bases from V and 4 bases from J, with 13 bases in between. The CDR3 contains 15 residues. The CDR3 DNA is TGTGCCAGCAGTGAGCAGGGACAAGTTAATCAGCCCCAGCATTTT. Translating it yields CASSEQGQVNQPQHF.

The gene calls are TRBV15 and TRBJ1-2; D gene unclear. V lost 3 bases and J 0 bases, leaving 14 bases between the germline ends. The CDR3 contains 16 residues. The germline V gene encodes CDR1 LNHNV and CDR2 YYDKDF (reference sequence). The CDR3 here is CATSRGLRVSNYGYTF. The DNA of the CDR3 is TGTGCCACCAGCAGGGGCTTGAGGGTCTCTAACTATGGCTACACCTTC.

This sequence joins TRBV28 and TRBJ1-2; D gene ambiguous. From germline, CDR1 is MDHEN and CDR2 SYDVKM. Trimming shortened V by 2 bases and J by 5 bases, and 27 bases separated the two germline ends. CDR3 length: 19 residues. CDR3 sequence: CASSLPVSLTGEIGYGYTF. CDR3 bases: TGTGCCAGCAGTTTACCGGTCTCTTTGACCGGGGAGATTGGGTATGGCTACACCTTC.

The chain couples TRBV11-2 to TRBJ2-3, with 12 bases lining up with TRBD2. CDR1 is SGHAT, CDR2 FQNNGV, per germline. CDR3 size: 15 residues. With 5 bases clipped from V and 2 bases from J, the junction kept 2 bases outside the gene matches. The CDR3 loop is CASSGLAGYTDTQYF. CDR3 nucleotide sequence: TGTGCCAGCAGCGGACTAGCGGGGTACACAGATACGCAGTATTTT.

V and J are TRBV7-2 and TRBJ2-5, with a possible D match to TRBD2 (5 bases). V shed 1 base and J shed 2 bases, with 8 bases lying between them. This CDR3 is 14 amino acids long. Per germline, CDR1 SGHTA and CDR2 FQGNSA. The CDR3 nucleotides are TGTGCCAGCAGCTTAGGCGGCGGGCAAGAGACCCAGTACTTC. Residues: CASSLGGGQETQYF.

The rearrangement links TRBV4-1 to TRBJ2-1, with a possible D match to TRBD2 (6 bases). The CDR3 is 17 residues long. The V gene lost 4 bases and the J gene lost 0 bases, with 16 bases spanning the gap. The germline V gene has CDR1 MGHRA and CDR2 YSYEKL. The CDR3 DNA reads TGCGCCAGCAGCCGCGGGGCCCTGGTAAGCTCCTACAATGAGCAGTTCTTC. Protein sequence: CASSRGALVSSYNEQFF.

This clone was seen only once. The V gene is TRBV18, the J gene TRBJ2-5, with a tentative D call TRBD2 (6 bases). The CDR3 extends over 15 amino acids. Trimming pared 2 bases from V and 5 bases from J, leaving 15 bases between. Germline V gene sequence: CDR1 KGHSH, CDR2 LQKENI. CDR3 residues: CASSPALGGGETQYF. In DNA, the CDR3 is TGTGCCAGCTCACCAGCTCTCGGGGGAGGCGAGACCCAGTACTTC.

In its sample, this clone was seen once. This chain connects TRBV5-1 to TRBJ2-6; TRBD1 matches 7 bases. The V gene end was trimmed by 0 bases and the J gene end by 4 bases; junction bases not matched to a gene: 4. The CDR3 spans 16 residues. From germline, CDR1 is SGHRS and CDR2 YFSETQ. CDR3 sequence reads: CASSLERGLGANVLTF. The CDR3 DNA sequence: TGCGCCAGCAGCTTGGAGAGGGGGCTAGGGGCCAACGTCCTGACTTTC.

This rearrangement joins TRBV4-1 to TRBJ2-1; weak D call: TRBD2 (5 bases). Germline lookup yields CDR1 MGHRA and CDR2 YSYEKL. There are 14 residues in the CDR3. The V gene lost 1 base and the J gene lost 2 bases, with 6 bases spanning the gap. In DNA form, the CDR3 reads TGCGCCAGCAGCCAAGGGCGGGCCTACAATGAGCAGTTCTTC. Its translation: CASSQGRAYNEQFF.

The V and J genes are TRBV6-5 and TRBJ1-2; 9 positions agree with TRBD1. CDR3 size: 13 residues. In germline, CDR1 is MNHEY, CDR2 SVGAGI. Trimming at V came to 6 bases and at J to 6 bases, leaving 5 bases not matched to a gene. CDR3 DNA sequence: TGTGCCAGCAGGTCGGACAGGGGAAATGGCTACACCTTC. Its protein product is CASRSDRGNGYTF.

This clone is a singleton in its sample. At one of its ends the junction is not consistent with the germline gene, which may arise from a read error. This rearrangement joins TRBV12-5 to TRBJ2-1; 7 bases fit TRBD2. The germline V gene has CDR1 LGHNT and CDR2 FRNRAP. The CDR3 is 12 residues long. CDR3 DNA: TGTGCTAGTGGTTTGGGGCCGGGACGGGAGGTCTTC. Residues: CASGLGPGREVF.

The chain recombines TRBV5-1 with TRBJ2-1, with TRBD2 matching over 14 bases. V lost 8 bases and J lost 8; bases outside the gene matches: 9. CDR1 and CDR2 from the germline V gene are SGHRS and YFSETQ. The CDR3 has 15 residues. The CDR3 nucleotides are TGCGCCAGTCAAGGGTGGACTAGCGGGAGGTATGAGCAGTTCTTC. Its translation: CASQGWTSGRYEQFF. The whole variable domain, filled in from reference TRBV5-1 and TRBJ2-1, reads KAGVTQTPRYLIKTRGQQVTLSCSPISGHRSVSWYQQTPGQGLQFLFEYFSETQRNKGNFPGRFSGRQFSNSRSEMNVSTLELGDSALYLCASQGWTSGRYEQFFGPGTRLTVL.

V is TRBV10-3 and J is TRBJ2-7; D may be TRBD1 (5 bases). The V end lost 3 bases, the J end lost 1 base, and 10 bases lay between the germline ends. CDR3 length: 14 residues. The germline gives CDR1 ENHRY, CDR2 SYGVKD. The CDR3 nucleotides read TGTGCCATCAGTGACCCTACAGGTTCCTACGAGCAGTACTTC. Protein: CAISDPTGSYEQYF.

The V call is TRBV3-1 (or the pseudogene TRBV3-2), the J call TRBJ1-2, with TRBD1 identical over 8 bases. Germline-derived CDR1 and CDR2 are LGHDT and YNNKEL (reference sequence). The CDR3 length is 14 residues. Trimming took 4 bases from V and 8 from J; bases not matched to a gene: 9. The CDR3 DNA reads TGTGCCAGCAGCCCAACGGGACAGGTGGGGGGCTACACCTTC. This encodes CASSPTGQVGGYTF.